The rows below give T cell receptor beta chains drawn from one sample of a study of CD8 T cells in ankylosing spondylitis. TCRdb called the 5' RACE reads again in MiXCR, with one record for every CDR3 protein. Here the sample spans 200,000 to 300,000 distinct CDR3 sequences, roughly 8.6% being singletons. Material: blood, either unsorted or a sorted T cell fraction (not recorded which). These receptors were taken from a male donor with ankylosing spondylitis or in good health (not recorded which). Each CDR3 is given with its conserved first and last residue. A D gene is named only where the DNA matches it firmly. Expanded clones are given a class, and other clones once, few, many or no size at all.

. TRBJ1-6 many TRBV9 CASSLSRDSPLHF TGTGCCAGCAGCTTAAGCAGGGATTCACCCCTCCACTTT
TRBD2 TRBJ2-7 . TRBV6-2/TRBV6-3 CASSYSRTSGEREQYF TGTGCCAGCAGTTACTCACGGACTAGCGGGGAACGCGAGCAGTACTTC
TRBD1 TRBJ1-1 . TRBV11-2 CASSFGQGRTEAFF TGTGCCAGCAGCTTCGGACAGGGGAGGACTGAAGCTTTCTTT
. TRBJ2-5 many TRBV12-3/TRBV12-4 CASRLDTQETQYF TGTGCCAGCAGACTGGACACCCAAGAGACCCAGTACTTC
TRBD1 TRBJ1-4 few TRBV5-1 CASSKLGTPRDRGTSLFF TGCGCCAGCAGCAAGCTGGGGACCCCACGGGACAGGGGAACGAGTCTGTTTTTT
. TRBJ2-5 few TRBV5-1 CASSLQTGEGETQYF TGCGCCAGCAGCTTACAGACAGGGGAGGGAGAGACCCAGTACTTC
. TRBJ2-2 . TRBV4-2 CAISPGHSTGELFF TGTGCCATCAGCCCTGGGCACTCCACCGGGGAGCTGTTTTTT
. TRBJ2-3 . TRBV20-1 CSDRPSGTDTQYF TGCAGTGACAGACCTAGCGGCACAGATACGCAGTATTTT
. TRBJ2-3 many TRBV10-3 CAIRGSRTITDTQYF TGTGCCATCAGGGGGAGCAGGACTATCACAGATACGCAGTATTTT
. TRBJ2-7 many TRBV5-1 CASSSGLEFDEQYF TGCGCCAGCAGCTCGGGACTGGAGTTCGACGAGCAGTACTTC
. TRBJ2-7 few TRBV30 CAWGVDSYEQYF TGTGCCTGGGGAGTGGACAGCTACGAGCAGTACTTC
. TRBJ2-3 many TRBV4-1 CASSQVGDTDTQYF TGCGCCAGCAGCCAAGTTGGGGACACAGATACGCAGTATTTT
. TRBJ2-3 many TRBV20-1 CSAISENSDTQYF TGCAGTGCTATCTCAGAAAACTCAGATACGCAGTATTTT
. TRBJ1-1 many TRBV20-1 CSARRGIHTEAFF TGCAGTGCTAGGCGGGGTATTCACACTGAAGCTTTCTTT
TRBD2 TRBJ2-7 many TRBV20-1 CSARDGEASGDSYEQYF TGCAGTGCTAGAGATGGGGAGGCTAGCGGAGACTCCTACGAGCAGTACTTC
TRBD1 TRBJ1-1 many TRBV29-1 CSASTGVNTEAFF TGCAGCGCCAGCACAGGGGTGAACACTGAAGCTTTCTTT
TRBD1 TRBJ1-1 many TRBV12-3/TRBV12-4 CASSRRQGSTEAFF TGTGCCAGCAGTCGGAGACAGGGGAGCACTGAAGCTTTCTTT
. TRBJ2-7 many TRBV3-1 CASSYVAAQEHEQYF TGTGCCAGCAGCTACGTAGCGGCCCAGGAGCACGAGCAGTACTTC
. TRBJ2-5 many TRBV10-3 CAISESGGSETQYF TGTGCCATCAGTGAGTCGGGGGGCTCGGAGACCCAGTACTTC
TRBD1 TRBJ1-5 many TRBV12-3/TRBV12-4 CASSPGTGGHQPQHF TGTGCCAGCAGCCCCGGGACAGGGGGGCATCAGCCCCAGCATTTT
. TRBJ1-5 many TRBV12-3/TRBV12-4 CASIAGTPNQPQHF TGTGCCAGCATCGCCGGGACACCAAATCAGCCCCAGCATTTT
TRBD2 TRBJ2-3 . TRBV19 CASSRISGLAGTDTQYF TGTGCCAGTAGTCGTATCTCGGGACTAGCTGGCACAGATACGCAGTATTTT
. TRBJ1-1 many TRBV29-1 CSVSGGGVNTEAFF TGCAGCGTTTCGGGGGGGGGGGTGAACACTGAAGCTTTCTTT